The sequence of this T cell receptor beta chain was determined in a study of T cells of healthy individuals. The CDR3 has 14 amino acids. Germline V gene lookup returns CDR1 DFQATT and CDR2 SNEGSKA (reference sequence). Germline trimming cut 3 bases from V and 4 bases from J; bases unmatched to any gene: 6. TCRdb re-derived calls from the 5' RACE reads in MiXCR, one entry per CDR3 protein. The repertoire holds 55,000 to 65,000 distinct CDR3 sequences, 15% to 20% seen once, with around 4.6% in the top ten. This clonotype was seen at least ten times. The chain links TRBV20-1 to TRBJ2-3; 8 bases map to TRBD1. The sequence was obtained from a human donor in good health. CDR3 nucleotides: TGCAGTGCTAGCAGGACAGGGATCTCAGATACGCAGTATTTT. Encoded protein: CSASRTGISDTQYF.